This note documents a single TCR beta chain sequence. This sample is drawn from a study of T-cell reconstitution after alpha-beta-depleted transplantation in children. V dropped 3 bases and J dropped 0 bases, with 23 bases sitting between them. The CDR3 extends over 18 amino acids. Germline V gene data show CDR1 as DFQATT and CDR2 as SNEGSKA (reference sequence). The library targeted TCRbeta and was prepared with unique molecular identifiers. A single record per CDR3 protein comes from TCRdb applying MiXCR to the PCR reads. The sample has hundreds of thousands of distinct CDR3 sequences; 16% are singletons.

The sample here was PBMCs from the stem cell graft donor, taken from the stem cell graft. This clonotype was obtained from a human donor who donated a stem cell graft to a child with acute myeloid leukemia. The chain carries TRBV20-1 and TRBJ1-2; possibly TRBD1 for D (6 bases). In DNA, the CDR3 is TGCAGTGCTAGGTCGGGGGGCGAGAGGATTGTAACTAACTATGGCTACACCTTC. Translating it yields CSARSGGERIVTNYGYTF.